A selection of T cell receptor beta chains follows, all from one sample in a study of T cell responses to AZD1222 COVID-19 vaccine. Assay used: immunoSEQ multiplex PCR; TCRdb lists only in-frame clones, some missing. The sample includes around 140,000 clones, roughly 92% of them seen just once. The sequencing here drew on peripheral blood, taken on day 0 of AZD1222 vaccination. Source of these receptors: an adult in good health. Each CDR3 is given with its conserved first and last residue.

v_call	j_call	cdr3_aa
TRBV28	TRBJ1-2	CASSLIGNSPRGGYTF
TRBV5-1	TRBJ2-3	CASRPDRDSTDTQYF
TRBV4-1	TRBJ1-1	CASSQVQGLVEAFF
TRBV5-4	TRBJ2-5	CASSTGLAFQETQYF
TRBV4-1	TRBJ2-7	CASSHLTGRYEQYF
TRBV3-1/TRBV3-2	TRBJ2-1	CASSQDIAGGYNEQFF
TRBV19	TRBJ2-5	CASSITGRGGDFQETQYF
TRBV5-1	TRBJ1-4	CASSLIWPASDEKLFF
TRBV27	TRBJ1-6	CASSPYREKNSPLHF
TRBV6-5	TRBJ2-7	CASSRAGGTYEQYF
TRBV18	TRBJ1-1	CASSFSGPPNTEAFF
TRBV2	TRBJ2-5	CASSEGETQYF
TRBV4-1	TRBJ1-5	CASSQEPGWGNQPQHF
TRBV5-5	TRBJ1-5	CASSFSAGNQPQHF
TRBV11-2	TRBJ1-1	CASSPQGASTEAFF
TRBV27	TRBJ2-7	CASSPRLHGRAYEQYF
TRBV6-1	TRBJ2-3	CASSEAHLAGGGDTQYF
TRBV5-1	TRBJ1-1	CASSFYQGQRAEAFF
TRBV5-1	TRBJ2-7	CASGISGQSYEQYF
TRBV15	TRBJ2-3	CATRNLTNTQYF
TRBV5-1	TRBJ1-4	CASSWRVGEEKLFF
TRBV2	TRBJ2-2	CASSAQGGVNTGELFF